This entry concerns a single T cell receptor beta chain. Study processing details: Amplification from reference gene primers served as the basis for estimated nucleated cell counts. Repertoires were generated with immunoSEQ multiplex PCR, while TCRdb's copy carries only in-frame clones and drops some. V and J calls plus clone size are reproduced from that table; the DNA served to infer D and trimming. The sample consists of around 250,000 clones, about 91% of them appearing once. This CDR3 comprises 18 residues. Germline CDR1 reads MGHRA; CDR2 reads YSYEKL. Trimming removed 0 bases from V and 1 base from J, with 18 bases in between. The data were taken from a study of blood T cell repertoires in COVID-19. Background on the study: Spain, Italy and the United States supplied samples that represented acute and convalescent COVID-19.

Everyone who took part was roughly 18 to 89 years old, and they came from about two dozen US areas. The clonotype comes from a human donor in a cohort exposed to, infected with or recovered from COVID-19 (not recorded which). The donor label of this sample is uncertain. Material: PBMCs or T cells enriched from blood (not recorded which). The rearrangement uses TRBV4-1 and TRBJ1-1; TRBD1 might be the D (6 bases). The CDR3 protein is CASSQDGMSLTGNTEAFF. As DNA, the CDR3 is TGCGCCAGCAGCCAAGATGGAATGTCCCTGACAGGGAACACTGAAGCTTTCTTT.